This record covers a single TCR beta chain. Antigen unknown. These data belong to a study of shared clonotypes between healthy human individuals. Study findings and constraints: Naive CD4 clonotypes were shared across a handful of donors at roughly 5.5%.

Germline V gene sequence: CDR1 SGHVS, CDR2 FNYEAQ. V dropped 2 bases and J dropped 3; count of bases not matched to a gene: 4. This CDR3 has 14 amino acids. A deep-level run was used for the assay. Profiled with immunoSEQ multiplex PCR; TCRdb holds only in-frame clones, not every one. The table lists 2 million to 2.5 million clones, approximately 94% of them singletons. CD45RO negativity and positive selection for CCR7 defined naive CD8 cells, a population that excluded terminally differentiated effector memory CD45RA+ cells. Healthy and HIV-negative, the adult donors had no recent acute infections or vaccinations.

The chain combines TRBV7-6 with TRBJ2-7, with 7 nucleotides matching TRBD1. The clonotype originates from a man aged 18 to 35 in good health. Sequencing input: naive CD8+ T cells sorted from blood. The CDR3 is CASSLKGDSYEQYF. The CDR3 DNA is TGTGCCAGCAGCTTAAAGGGGGACAGCTACGAGCAGTACTTC.